Below, 13 T cell receptor beta chains from the same sample are listed, as sequenced in a study of shared clonotypes between healthy human individuals (TCRdb year 2020). The protocol used for the library was the immunoSEQ multiplex PCR assay. TCRdb obtained this table from immuneACCESS and retained in-frame rearrangements with V and J assigned. These tables miss some clones; where compared with another copy, unresolved V genes account for less than half of the shortfall, and the remainder is unexplained. This sample is represented by a few million clones; just under 95% of them were singletons. Around 0.38% of the sample goes to the ten largest clones. The sample consisted of naive CD4+ T cells from PBMCs. The sample's cell subset or site label is to be understood as: CD45RA+ positively selected. These receptors were taken from a man aged 18 to 35 in good health. Some clones in this sample may be carry-over from other donors' samples.

This rearrangement joins TRBV18 to TRBJ1-6; tentatively, D is TRBD1 (5 bases). The V gene's germline CDR1 is KGHSH and CDR2 LQKENI. The CDR3 extends over 15 amino acids. Trimming cost V 3 bases and J 5 bases, with 11 bases left between them. DNA of the CDR3: TGTGCCAGCTCACCGGGAAGGGGAGATAATTCACCCCTCCACTTT. Protein: CASSPGRGDNSPLHF.

This clone has only a few counts. The chain carries TRBV29-1 and TRBJ1-2; D is ambiguous. The germline V gene encodes CDR1 SQVTM and CDR2 ANQGSEA. The CDR3 runs to 11 residues. V was clipped by 4 bases and J by 5 bases, with 8 bases between them. The CDR3 reads CSVGSVYGYTF. The CDR3 bases are TGCAGCGTTGGATCCGTGTATGGCTACACCTTC. The variable domain in full, completed from reference TRBV29-1 and TRBJ1-2, reads SAVISQKPSRDICQRGTSLTIQCQVDSQVTMMFWYRQQPGQSLTLIATANQGSEATYESGFVIDKFPISRPNLTFSTLTVSNMSPEDSSIYLCSVGSVYGYTFGSGTRLTVV.

The chain carries TRBV19 and TRBJ2-3; unclear D gene. This CDR3 region has 13 residues. From germline, CDR1 is LNHDA and CDR2 SQIVND (reference sequence). Deletions cut 6 bases from V and 6 bases from J, with 13 bases between. The CDR3 DNA reads as TGTGCCAGTAGGCCCCGGGCTCCGGATACGCAGTATTTT. Translation: CASRPRAPDTQYF.

With regard to this clone: In the same sample, other DNA sequences code for this CDR3. This chain links TRBV11-3 with TRBJ2-1; a possible D gene is TRBD2 (5 bases). The CDR3 is 13 residues long. V was pared by 6 bases and J by 5 bases, with 11 bases between. The germline V gene encodes CDR1 SGHNT and CDR2 YENEEA. Written as DNA, the CDR3 is TGTGCCAGCAGTCCCGGACTTAACAATGAGCAGTTCTTC. The encoded protein is CASSPGLNNEQFF.

To note about this clone: The same CDR3 is also encoded by other DNA sequences in this sample. V and J are TRBV5-1 and TRBJ2-5; possibly TRBD1 or TRBD2 for D (5 bases each). The germline V and J ends were trimmed by 3 bases and 2 bases, with 8 bases remaining between them. The CDR3 covers 13 residues. Germline V gene lookup returns CDR1 SGHRS and CDR2 YFSETQ. CDR3 loop: CASSWGPQETQYF. The CDR3 bases are TGCGCCAGCAGCTGGGGACCACAAGAGACCCAGTACTTC.

In this sample, this clone turned up once. The chain links TRBV11-2 to TRBJ2-1, with TRBD2 matching 14 bases. The CDR3 contains 18 residues. In germline, CDR1 is SGHAT, CDR2 FQNNGV. With V trimmed by 0 bases and J by 8 bases, 9 bases remained unmatched. CDR3 sequence (DNA): TGTGCCAGCAGCTTAGATTTTGGGACTAGCGGGAGCTCGTATGAGCAGTTCTTC. Its protein is CASSLDFGTSGSSYEQFF.

This chain joins TRBV9 and TRBJ1-2; D is ambiguous. The germline V and J ends were trimmed by 0 bases and 7 bases, with 13 bases remaining between them. The V gene's germline CDR1 is SGDLS and CDR2 YYNGEE. The CDR3 totals 14 residues. CDR3 in DNA: TGTGCCAGCAGCGTAGCTCCAGGCGACGCTGGCTACACCTTC. Translating gives CASSVAPGDAGYTF.

The chain uses TRBV28 and TRBJ1-5; TRBD1 aligns across 8 bases. Trimming at V came to 6 bases and at J to 6 bases, leaving 7 bases not matched to a gene. Germline CDR1 reads MDHEN; CDR2 reads SYDVKM. The CDR3 is made up of 14 amino acids. The CDR3 DNA reads as TGTGCCAGCAGGAACCCAGGGGGCGGTCAGCCCCAGCATTTT. Protein sequence: CASRNPGGGQPQHF.

The genes are TRBV7-6 and TRBJ2-3, with D hard to call. V was shortened by 6 bases and J by 2 bases, with 12 bases between the two germline ends. Per the germline V gene, CDR1 is SGHVS and CDR2 is FNYEAQ. The CDR3 is 14 amino acids. CDR3 sequence reads: CASRAQFSTDTQYF. The CDR3 nucleotides read TGTGCCAGCAGGGCCCAGTTCTCCACAGATACGCAGTATTTT.

The CDR3 sequence is CASSQGTGLIGSYNEQFF. Written as DNA, the CDR3 is TGTGCCAGCAGCCAGGGGACAGGGTTAATTGGTTCTTACAATGAGCAGTTCTTC. The chain couples TRBV14 to TRBJ2-1; 9 bases agree with TRBD1. The CDR3 extends over 18 amino acids. Unmatched junction bases numbered 13, after V lost 3 bases and J lost 4 bases. Germline CDR1 reads SGHDN; CDR2 reads FVKESK. Drawing the rest from reference TRBV14 and TRBJ2-1, the complete variable domain is EAGVTQFPSHSVIEKGQTVTLRCDPISGHDNLYWYRRVMGKEIKFLLHFVKESKQDESGMPNNRFLAERTGGTYSTLKVQPAELEDSGVYFCASSQGTGLIGSYNEQFFGPGTRLTVL.

With regard to this clone: At one of its ends the junction is not consistent with the germline gene, which may arise from a read error. The genes are TRBV5-1 and TRBJ2-1; TRBD2 aligns across 9 bases. CDR3 length: 16 amino acids. Germline V lookup: CDR1 SGHRS, CDR2 YFSETQ. CDR3 sequence: CASGLVAGGGYNEQFF. The CDR3, as DNA: TGCGCCAGCGGCTTGGTGGCGGGAGGGGGCTACAATGAGCAGTTCTTC.

The chain joins TRBV7-2 to TRBJ2-6; TRBD2 is a possible D gene (6 bases). The V end was cut by 5 bases, the J end by 0 bases, with 20 bases between. In germline, CDR1 is SGHTA, CDR2 FQGNSA. The CDR3 spans 19 residues. This chain's CDR3 is CASSPQTRPAISGANVLTF. In DNA, the CDR3 is TGTGCCAGCAGCCCCCAGACTAGGCCCGCGATCTCTGGGGCCAACGTCCTGACTTTC.

The chain carries TRBV28 and TRBJ1-1; TRBD1 matches at 10 bases. The germline V gene encodes CDR1 MDHEN and CDR2 SYDVKM. CDR3 length equals 14 residues. V lost 9 bases to trimming and J lost 4 bases; unmatched junction nucleotides: 8. In nucleotides, the CDR3 is TGTGCCAGTCAAGGACAGGGGGGGCCCACTGAAGCTTTCTTT. Protein: CASQGQGGPTEAFF.